Each of the 12 T cell receptor beta chains below was sequenced from the same sample in a study of T cells in Graves' hyperthyroidism and ophthalmopathy. Regions amplified from RNA transcripts were the TCR beta CDR3 regions. During a first-round RT-PCR of the TCR CDR3, the HTBI primer set was used. TCRdb fed the multiplex PCR reads into MiXCR, producing one record per CDR3 protein. This table has some 460,000 distinct CDR3 sequences, around 16% appearing once. Input material: blood. The receptors come from a woman under 30 with Graves' hyperthyroidism.

This clonotype appeared a few times. J is TRBJ2-7 and V is TRBV14; D not certain. The CDR3 covers 15 residues. Germline V CDR1 and CDR2: SGHDN, FVKESK. Trimming pared 5 bases from V and 2 bases from J, leaving 16 bases between. The CDR3 region is CASSASRKAPYEQYF. The CDR3 nucleotides are TGTGCCAGCAGCGCGAGTCGGAAAGCCCCCTACGAGCAGTACTTC.

This clonotype occurred a few times. The chain carries TRBV6-1 and TRBJ1-2, with D uncertain. Germline V gene sequence: CDR1 MNHNS, CDR2 SASEGT. The V end lost 6 bases, the J end lost 4 bases, and 24 bases lay between the germline ends. The CDR3 is 17 residues long. CDR3 in DNA: TGTGCCAGCAGGAGGAGGGTTTCGGAACCTCAACGCTATGGCTACACCTTC. Translated: CASRRRVSEPQRYGYTF.

The chain combines TRBV19 with TRBJ1-2; D is perhaps TRBD1 (6 bases). This CDR3 region has 13 residues. Germline V lookup: CDR1 LNHDA, CDR2 SQIVND (reference sequence). The ends were cut back, 6 bases at V and 5 bases at J, with 13 bases in the middle. CDR3 region: CASSATGIYGYTF. CDR3 sequence (DNA): TGTGCCAGTAGCGCAACAGGGATATATGGCTACACCTTC. Full variable domain (missing parts from reference TRBV19 and TRBJ1-2): DGGITQSPKYLFRKEGQNVTLSCEQNLNHDAMYWYRQDPGQGLRLIYYSQIVNDFQKGDIAEGYSVSREKKESFPLTVTSAQKNPTAFYLCASSATGIYGYTFGSGTRLTVV.

The chain links TRBV4-1 to TRBJ2-3; no clear D gene. The germline CDR1 and CDR2 sequences are MGHRA and YSYEKL. The CDR3 extends over 14 amino acids. V was trimmed by 8 bases and J by 7 bases, leaving 19 bases between them. CDR3 sequence (DNA): TGCGCCAGCCGGCTCTTCCTAGGGCAAAATACGCAGTATTTT. The encoded protein is CASRLFLGQNTQYF.

This clonotype has ten or more counts. The chain combines TRBV6-6 with TRBJ1-1; maybe TRBD1 (5 bases). Between the trimmed V and J ends, which lost 1 base and 1 base, there was a span of 10 bases. Germline CDR1 reads MNHNY; CDR2 reads SVGAGI (reference sequence). The CDR3 totals 15 residues. The CDR3 DNA reads TGTGCCAGCAGTTACTTCGCAGGGTCGAACACTGAAGCTTTCTTT. This sequence encodes CASSYFAGSNTEAFF.

This clonotype was observed at least ten times. The genes are TRBV3-1 and TRBJ1-1; 7 positions agree with TRBD1. V trimming: 4 bases; J trimming: 10 bases; junction bases outside the gene matches: 6. The CDR3 loop spans 12 amino acids. The germline CDR1 and CDR2 sequences are LGHDT and YNNKEL (reference sequence). The CDR3: CASSLLTGAAFF. DNA of the CDR3: TGTGCCAGCAGCCTGCTAACAGGGGCAGCTTTCTTT.

This clonotype was detected ten times or more. The chain uses TRBV2 and TRBJ1-1; 8 nucleotides match TRBD1. The CDR3 has 14 residues. Germline CDR1 and CDR2: SNHLY and FYNNEI. V dropped 2 bases and J dropped 4; count of bases not matched to a gene: 3. CDR3 in amino acids: CASSEQGAGTEAFF. The CDR3 DNA follows: TGTGCCAGCAGTGAACAGGGGGCGGGCACTGAAGCTTTCTTT.

This clonotype has just a few counts. The rearrangement joins TRBV5-1 to TRBJ2-3; TRBD1 matches 7 bases. The V and J ends lost 0 bases and 4 bases, in that order; junction bases with no gene match: 11. The germline gives CDR1 SGHRS, CDR2 YFSETQ. The CDR3 loop spans 17 amino acids. The CDR3 sequence is CASSLEFPGGYADTQYF. In DNA form, the CDR3 reads TGCGCCAGCAGCTTGGAGTTCCCAGGGGGATACGCAGATACGCAGTATTTT.

This chain connects TRBV7-8 to TRBJ1-1; D unresolved. The V end was cut by 0 bases, the J end by 6 bases, with 8 bases between. The CDR3 loop spans 13 amino acids. Germline assignment: CDR1 SGHVS and CDR2 FQNEAQ. The CDR3 protein is CASSLAGVAEAFF. CDR3 DNA sequence: TGTGCCAGCAGCTTAGCCGGGGTCGCTGAAGCTTTCTTT.

This clonotype came up many times. The V and J genes are TRBV18 and TRBJ1-2; 8 bases fit TRBD1. The germline gives CDR1 KGHSH, CDR2 LQKENI. V lost 1 base and J lost 10; bases outside the gene matches: 11. The CDR3 extends over 15 amino acids. The CDR3, as DNA: TGTGCCAGCTCACCACAGGGACAGGTCCTGACTGACTACACCTTC. Translating gives CASSPQGQVLTDYTF.

The sample holds a few counts of this clonotype. The chain recombines TRBV24-1 with TRBJ2-3; D is unresolved. This CDR3 is built from 12 residues. V gave up 4 bases and J gave up 6 bases, with 7 bases separating them. Germline V gene data show CDR1 as KGHDR and CDR2 as SFDVKD. CDR3 bases: TGTGCCACCAGTGACCACCGGGATACGCAGTATTTT. It codes for CATSDHRDTQYF.

This clonotype was seen only a few times. The CDR3 DNA follows: TGTGCCAGCAGTTACGGGGTTTTGGGCACTGAAGCTTTCTTT. This gives the protein CASSYGVLGTEAFF. This rearrangement joins TRBV6-5 to TRBJ1-1; D gene uncertain. The CDR3 is made up of 14 amino acids. Trimming stripped 2 bases from V and 4 bases from J, with 11 bases between. Germline CDR1 and CDR2: MNHEY and SVGAGI.